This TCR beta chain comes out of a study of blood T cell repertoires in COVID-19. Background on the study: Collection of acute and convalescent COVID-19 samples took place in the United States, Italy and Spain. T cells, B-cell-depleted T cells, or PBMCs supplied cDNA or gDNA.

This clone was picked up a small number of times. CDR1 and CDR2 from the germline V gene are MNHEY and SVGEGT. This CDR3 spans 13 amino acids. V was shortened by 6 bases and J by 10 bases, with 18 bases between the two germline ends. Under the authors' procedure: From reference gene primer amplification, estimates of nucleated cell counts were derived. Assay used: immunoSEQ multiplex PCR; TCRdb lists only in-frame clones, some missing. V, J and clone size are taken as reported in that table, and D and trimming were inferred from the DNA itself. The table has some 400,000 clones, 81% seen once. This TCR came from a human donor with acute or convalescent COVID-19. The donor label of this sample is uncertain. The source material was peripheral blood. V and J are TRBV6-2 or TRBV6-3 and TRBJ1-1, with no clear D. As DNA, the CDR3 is TGTGCCAGCAGCCAGACCGTCCTAGGTGGAGCTTTCTTT. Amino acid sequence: CASSQTVLGGAFF.